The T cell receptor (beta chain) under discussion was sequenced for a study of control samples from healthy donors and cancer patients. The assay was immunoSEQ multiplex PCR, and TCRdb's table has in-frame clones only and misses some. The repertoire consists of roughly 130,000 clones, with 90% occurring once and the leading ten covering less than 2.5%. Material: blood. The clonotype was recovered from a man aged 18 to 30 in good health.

The DNA of the CDR3 is TGTGCCAGCAGCCTTACGACCTCAGGGGGGGATGGCTACACCTTC. Protein sequence: CASSLTTSGGDGYTF. This rearrangement joins TRBV6-5 to TRBJ1-2; the match to TRBD1 covers 7 bases. The V gene end was trimmed by 6 bases and the J gene end by 6 bases; junction bases not matched to a gene: 13. Germline values: CDR1 MNHEY, CDR2 SVGAGI. This CDR3 region has 15 residues.